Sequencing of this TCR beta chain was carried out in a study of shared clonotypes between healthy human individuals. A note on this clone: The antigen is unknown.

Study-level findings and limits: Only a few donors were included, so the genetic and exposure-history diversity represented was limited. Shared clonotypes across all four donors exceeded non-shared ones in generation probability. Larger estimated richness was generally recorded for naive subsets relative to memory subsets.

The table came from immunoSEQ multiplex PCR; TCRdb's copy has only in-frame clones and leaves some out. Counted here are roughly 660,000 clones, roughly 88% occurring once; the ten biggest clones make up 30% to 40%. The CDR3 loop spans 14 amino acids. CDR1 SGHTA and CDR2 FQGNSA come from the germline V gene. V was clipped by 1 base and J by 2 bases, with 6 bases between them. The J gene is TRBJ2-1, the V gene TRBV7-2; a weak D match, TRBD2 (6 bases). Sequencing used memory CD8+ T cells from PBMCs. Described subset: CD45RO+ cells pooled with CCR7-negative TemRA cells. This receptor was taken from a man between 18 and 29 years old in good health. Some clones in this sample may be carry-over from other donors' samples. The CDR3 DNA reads TGTGCCAGCAGCTTAGGGAGGGCCTACAATGAGCAGTTCTTC. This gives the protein CASSLGRAYNEQFF.